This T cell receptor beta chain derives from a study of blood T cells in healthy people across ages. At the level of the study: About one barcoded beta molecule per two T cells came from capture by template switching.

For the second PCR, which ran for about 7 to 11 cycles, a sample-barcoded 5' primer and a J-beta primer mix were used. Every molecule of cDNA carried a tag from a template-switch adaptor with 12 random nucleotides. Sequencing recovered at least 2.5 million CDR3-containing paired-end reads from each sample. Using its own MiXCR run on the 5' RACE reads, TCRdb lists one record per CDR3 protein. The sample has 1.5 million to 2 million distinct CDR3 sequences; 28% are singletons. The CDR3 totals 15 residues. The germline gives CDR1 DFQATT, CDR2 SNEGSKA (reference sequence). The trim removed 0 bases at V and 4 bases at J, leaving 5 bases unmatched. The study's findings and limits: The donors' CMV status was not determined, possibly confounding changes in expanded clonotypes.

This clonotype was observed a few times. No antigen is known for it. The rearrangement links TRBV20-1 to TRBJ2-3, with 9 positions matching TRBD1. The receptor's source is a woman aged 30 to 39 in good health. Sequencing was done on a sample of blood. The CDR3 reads CSARDSTGGADTQYF. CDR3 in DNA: TGCAGTGCTAGAGACTCGACAGGGGGAGCAGATACGCAGTATTTT.